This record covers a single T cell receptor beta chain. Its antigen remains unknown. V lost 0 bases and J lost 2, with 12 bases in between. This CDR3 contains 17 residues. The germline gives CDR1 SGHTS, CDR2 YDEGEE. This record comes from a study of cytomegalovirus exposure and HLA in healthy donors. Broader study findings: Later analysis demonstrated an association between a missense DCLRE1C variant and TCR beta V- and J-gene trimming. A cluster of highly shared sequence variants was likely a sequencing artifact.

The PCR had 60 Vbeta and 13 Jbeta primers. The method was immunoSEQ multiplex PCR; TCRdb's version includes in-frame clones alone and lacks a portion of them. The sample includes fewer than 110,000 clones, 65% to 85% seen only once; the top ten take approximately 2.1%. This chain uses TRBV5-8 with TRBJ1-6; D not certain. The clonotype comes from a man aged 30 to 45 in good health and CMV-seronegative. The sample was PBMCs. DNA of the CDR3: TGTGCCAGCAGCTTGGGACTGAAGAAAACCTATAATTCACCCCTCCACTTT. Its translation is CASSLGLKKTYNSPLHF.